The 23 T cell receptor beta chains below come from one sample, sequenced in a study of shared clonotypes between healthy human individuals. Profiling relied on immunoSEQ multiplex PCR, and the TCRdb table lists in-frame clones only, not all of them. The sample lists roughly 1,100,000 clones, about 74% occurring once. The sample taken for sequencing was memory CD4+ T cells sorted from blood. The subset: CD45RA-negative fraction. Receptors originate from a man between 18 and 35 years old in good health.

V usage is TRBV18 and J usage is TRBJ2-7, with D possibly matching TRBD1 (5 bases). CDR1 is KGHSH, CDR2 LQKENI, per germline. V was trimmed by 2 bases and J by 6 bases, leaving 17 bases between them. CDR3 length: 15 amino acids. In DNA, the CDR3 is TGTGCCAGCTCACCAGAAAGGATTCCCCAGGGCGAGCAGTACTTC. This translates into CASSPERIPQGEQYF.

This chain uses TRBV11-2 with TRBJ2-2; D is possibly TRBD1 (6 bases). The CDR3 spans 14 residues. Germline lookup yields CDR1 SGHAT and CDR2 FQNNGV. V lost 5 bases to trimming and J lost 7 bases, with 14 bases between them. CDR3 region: CASSPFTGYGELFF. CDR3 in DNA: TGTGCCAGCAGCCCGTTTACAGGGTACGGGGAGCTGTTTTTT.

The CDR3 spells CASSLAGDAWAVGPDTQYF. The CDR3 coding sequence is TGCGCCAGCAGCTTGGCCGGGGACGCTTGGGCCGTGGGCCCAGATACGCAGTATTTT. V usage is TRBV5-1 and J usage is TRBJ2-3, with D possibly being TRBD1 or TRBD2 (5 bases each). This CDR3 is 19 amino acids long. CDR1 SGHRS and CDR2 YFSETQ come from the germline V gene. V was cut by 0 bases and J by 4 bases, with 24 bases left in between.

As DNA, the CDR3 is TGTGCCAGCAGCCCAAGTCATGGTCCAGGGGGGAACCAGCCCCAGCATTTT. Amino acid sequence: CASSPSHGPGGNQPQHF. The chain has TRBV7-4 and TRBJ1-5; 7 bases map to TRBD1. The CDR3 is made up of 17 amino acids. CDR1 and CDR2 from the germline V gene are SGHVT and SQSDAQ. Germline trimming cut 5 bases from V and 7 bases from J; bases unmatched to any gene: 17. Variable domain in full (rest from reference TRBV7-4 and TRBJ1-5): GAGVSQSPRYKVAKRGRDVALRCDSISGHVTLYWYRQTLGQGSEVLTYSQSDAQRDKSGRPSGRFSAERPERSVSTLKIQRTEQGDSAVYLCASSPSHGPGGNQPQHFGDGTRLSIL.

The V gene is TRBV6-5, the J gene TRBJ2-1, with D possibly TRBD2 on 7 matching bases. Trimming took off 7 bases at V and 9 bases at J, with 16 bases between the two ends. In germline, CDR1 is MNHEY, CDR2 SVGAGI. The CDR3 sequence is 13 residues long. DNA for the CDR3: TGTGCCAGCAAAAATGGGGGGGGCACTGAGCAGTTCTTC. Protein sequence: CASKNGGGTEQFF.

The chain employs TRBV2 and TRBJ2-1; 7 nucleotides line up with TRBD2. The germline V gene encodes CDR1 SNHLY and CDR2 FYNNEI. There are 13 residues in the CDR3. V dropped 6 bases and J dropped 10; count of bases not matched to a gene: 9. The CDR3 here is CASRKSGALEQFF. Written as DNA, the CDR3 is TGTGCCAGCAGAAAAAGCGGGGCGCTCGAGCAGTTCTTC.

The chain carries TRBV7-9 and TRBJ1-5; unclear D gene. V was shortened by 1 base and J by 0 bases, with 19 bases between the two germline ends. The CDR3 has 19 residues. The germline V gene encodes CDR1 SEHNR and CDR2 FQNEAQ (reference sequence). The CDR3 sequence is CASSLGAGPRAYSNQPQHF. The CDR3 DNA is TGTGCCAGCAGCTTAGGGGCAGGACCTCGCGCTTATAGCAATCAGCCCCAGCATTTT.

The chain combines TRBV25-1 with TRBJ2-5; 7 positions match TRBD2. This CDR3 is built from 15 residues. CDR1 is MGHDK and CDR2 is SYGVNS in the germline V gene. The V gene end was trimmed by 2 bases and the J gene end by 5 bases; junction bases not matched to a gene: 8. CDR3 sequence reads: CASSETWRGGETQYF. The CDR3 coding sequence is TGTGCCAGCAGTGAAACATGGCGGGGAGGGGAGACCCAGTACTTC. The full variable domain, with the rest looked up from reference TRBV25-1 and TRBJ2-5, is EADIYQTPRYLVIGTGKKITLECSQTMGHDKMYWYQQDPGMELHLIHYSYGVNSTEKGDLSSESTVSRIRTEHFPLTLESARPSHTSQYLCASSETWRGGETQYFGPGTRLLVL.

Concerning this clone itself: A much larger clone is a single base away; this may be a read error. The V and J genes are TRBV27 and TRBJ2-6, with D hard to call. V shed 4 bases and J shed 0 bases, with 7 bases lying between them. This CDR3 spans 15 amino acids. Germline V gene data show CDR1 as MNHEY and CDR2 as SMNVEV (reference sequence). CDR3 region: CASSSQYSGANVLTF. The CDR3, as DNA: TGTGCCAGCAGTTCCCAGTACTCTGGGGCCAACGTCCTGACTTTC. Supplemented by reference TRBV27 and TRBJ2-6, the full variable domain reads EAQVTQNPRYLITVTGKKLTVTCSQNMNHEYMSWYRQDPGLGLRQIYYSMNVEVTDKGDVPEGYKVSRKEKRNFPLILESPSPNQTSLYFCASSSQYSGANVLTFGAGSRLTVL.

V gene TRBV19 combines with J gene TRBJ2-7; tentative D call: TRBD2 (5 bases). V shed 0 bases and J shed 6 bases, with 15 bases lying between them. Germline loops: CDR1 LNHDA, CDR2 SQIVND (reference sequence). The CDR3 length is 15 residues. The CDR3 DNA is TGTGCCAGTAGTATAGATGGCGCTAGCAGGAGCGAGCAGTACTTC. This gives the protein CASSIDGASRSEQYF.

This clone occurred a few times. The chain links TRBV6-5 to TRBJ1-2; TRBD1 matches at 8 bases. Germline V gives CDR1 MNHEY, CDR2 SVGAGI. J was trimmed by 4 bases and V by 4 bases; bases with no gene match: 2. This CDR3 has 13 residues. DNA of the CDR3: TGTGCCAGCAGTTTCGGACAGGGCTATGGCTACACCTTC. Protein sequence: CASSFGQGYGYTF.

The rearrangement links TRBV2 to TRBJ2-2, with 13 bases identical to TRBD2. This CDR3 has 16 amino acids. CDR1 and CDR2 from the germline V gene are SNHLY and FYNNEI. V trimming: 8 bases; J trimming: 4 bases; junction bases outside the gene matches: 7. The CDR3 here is CASSLGLAGITGELFF. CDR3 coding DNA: TGTGCCAGCTCACTGGGACTAGCGGGAATCACCGGGGAGCTGTTTTTT.

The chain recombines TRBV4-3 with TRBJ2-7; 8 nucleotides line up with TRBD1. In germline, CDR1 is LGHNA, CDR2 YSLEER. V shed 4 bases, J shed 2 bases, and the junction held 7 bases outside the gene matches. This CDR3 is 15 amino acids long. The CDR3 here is CASSLQQGGAYEQYF. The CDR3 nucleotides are TGCGCCAGCAGCCTTCAACAGGGGGGAGCCTACGAGCAGTACTTC.

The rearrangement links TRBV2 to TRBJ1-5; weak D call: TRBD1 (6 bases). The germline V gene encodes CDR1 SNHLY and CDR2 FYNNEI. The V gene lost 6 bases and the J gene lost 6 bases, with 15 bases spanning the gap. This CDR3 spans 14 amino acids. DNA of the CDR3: TGTGCCAGCAGAGGAACAGGGTATGGTCAGCCCCAGCATTTT. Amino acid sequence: CASRGTGYGQPQHF.

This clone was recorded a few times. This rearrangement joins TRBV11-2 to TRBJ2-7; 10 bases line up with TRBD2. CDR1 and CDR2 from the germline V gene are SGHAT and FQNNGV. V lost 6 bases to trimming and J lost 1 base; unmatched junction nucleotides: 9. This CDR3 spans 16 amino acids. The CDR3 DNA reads TGTGCCAGCAGTCCTACCCCGGGACTAGCGTCCTACGAGCAGTACTTC. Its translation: CASSPTPGLASYEQYF.

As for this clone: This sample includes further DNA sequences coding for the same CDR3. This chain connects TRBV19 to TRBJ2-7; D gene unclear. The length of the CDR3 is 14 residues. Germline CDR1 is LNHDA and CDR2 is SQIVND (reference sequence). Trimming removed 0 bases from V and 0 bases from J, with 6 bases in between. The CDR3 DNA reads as TGTGCCAGTAGTATAGACAGCTCCTCCTACGAGCAGTACTTC. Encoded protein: CASSIDSSSYEQYF.

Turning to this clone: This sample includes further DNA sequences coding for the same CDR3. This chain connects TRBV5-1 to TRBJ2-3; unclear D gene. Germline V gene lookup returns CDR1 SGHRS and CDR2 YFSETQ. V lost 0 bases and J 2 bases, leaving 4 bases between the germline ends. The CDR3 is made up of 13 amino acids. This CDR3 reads CASSLGPTDTQYF. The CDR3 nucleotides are TGCGCCAGCAGCTTGGGGCCCACAGATACGCAGTATTTT.

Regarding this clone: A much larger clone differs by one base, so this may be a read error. The CDR3 DNA sequence: TGTGCCAGCAGTGAAGTGGGGAATTCACCCCTCCACTTT. The encoded protein is CASSEVGNSPLHF. The V gene is TRBV6-5, the J gene TRBJ1-6; D is undetermined. This CDR3 region has 13 residues. The germline gives CDR1 MNHEY, CDR2 SVGAGI. Trimming left V 5 bases short and J 7 bases short, with 9 bases between.

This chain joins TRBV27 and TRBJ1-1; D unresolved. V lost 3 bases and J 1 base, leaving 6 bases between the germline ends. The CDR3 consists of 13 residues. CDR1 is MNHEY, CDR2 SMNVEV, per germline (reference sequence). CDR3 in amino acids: CASSFRSNTEAFF. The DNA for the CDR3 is TGTGCCAGCAGTTTTAGATCGAACACTGAAGCTTTCTTT.

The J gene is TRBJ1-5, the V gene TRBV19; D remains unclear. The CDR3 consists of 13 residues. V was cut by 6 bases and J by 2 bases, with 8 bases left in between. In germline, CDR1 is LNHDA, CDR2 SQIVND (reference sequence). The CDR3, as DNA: TGTGCCAGTAGCCAGATAGGCAATCAGCCCCAGCATTTT. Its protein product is CASSQIGNQPQHF.

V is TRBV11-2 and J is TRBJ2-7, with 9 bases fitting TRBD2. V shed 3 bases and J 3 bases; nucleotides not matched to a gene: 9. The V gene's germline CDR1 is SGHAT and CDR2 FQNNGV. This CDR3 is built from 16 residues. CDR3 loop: CASSLYLAGTYYEQYF. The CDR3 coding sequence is TGTGCCAGCAGCTTGTATCTAGCGGGGACCTACTACGAGCAGTACTTC.

The CDR3 reads CSASWDREQYF. CDR3 bases: TGCAGTGCTAGTTGGGATCGGGAGCAGTACTTC. The chain couples TRBV20-1 to TRBJ2-7; the D is unclear. The CDR3 length is 11 residues. The V gene lost 3 bases and the J gene lost 7 bases, with 10 bases spanning the gap. The germline gives CDR1 DFQATT, CDR2 SNEGSKA (reference sequence).

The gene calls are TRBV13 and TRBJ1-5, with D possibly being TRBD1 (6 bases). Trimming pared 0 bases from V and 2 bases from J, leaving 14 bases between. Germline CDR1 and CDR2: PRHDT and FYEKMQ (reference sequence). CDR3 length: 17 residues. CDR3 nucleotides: TGTGCCAGCAGCTTAGGTAGAGGGGGAATAGGCAATCAGCCCCAGCATTTT. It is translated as CASSLGRGGIGNQPQHF.